This T cell receptor beta chain is drawn from a study of cytomegalovirus exposure and HLA in healthy donors. This CDR3 has 13 residues. Germline-derived CDR1 and CDR2 are LNHDA and SQIVND (reference sequence). The trim removed 1 base at V and 7 bases at J, leaving 2 bases unmatched. Researchers ran the PCR with 60 Vbeta and 13 Jbeta primers. The data were produced by immunoSEQ multiplex PCR, yet TCRdb's version contains in-frame clones alone and is incomplete. Among about 120,000 clones listed, about four fifths were seen once. Sample: PBMCs. The chain recombines TRBV19 with TRBJ1-2; 8 bases map to TRBD1. The TCR was taken from a woman aged 40 to 49 in good health and CMV-seropositive. The CDR3 loop is CASSIAQGGGYTF. DNA for the CDR3: TGTGCCAGTAGTATAGCACAGGGGGGTGGCTACACCTTC.